Listed below are T cell receptor beta chains from one sample, sequenced in a study of cytomegalovirus exposure and HLA in healthy donors. Clones were sequenced by immunoSEQ multiplex PCR, and TCRdb holds only the in-frame ones, with some missing. The sample has 130,000 or so clones, approximately 80% seen once. Sequencing input: PBMCs. The source of these receptors is a woman aged 40 to 50 in good health and CMV-seronegative. Both conserved end residues are part of each CDR3. The D gene is left open where the match is weak. Expanded clones are given a class, and other clones once, few, many or no size at all.

v_call,clone_size,d_call,j_call,cdr3_aa,cdr3_nt
TRBV11-2,-,-,TRBJ2-7,CASSLAGENEQYF,TGTGCCAGCAGCTTAGCAGGGGAAAACGAGCAGTACTTC
TRBV4-1,-,TRBD1,TRBJ2-5,CASRRGGQGQETQYF,TGCGCCAGCAGACGAGGCGGACAGGGCCAAGAGACCCAGTACTTC
TRBV6-1,once,-,TRBJ1-5,CASNPGGSSQPQHF,TGTGCCAGCAACCCGGGAGGGTCGAGTCAGCCCCAGCATTTT
TRBV2,-,TRBD2,TRBJ2-3,CASSPALAGDTQYF,TGTGCCAGCAGTCCTGCCCTAGCGGGCGATACGCAGTATTTT
TRBV5-1,few,TRBD1,TRBJ2-3,CASSLGPGQGSDTQYF,TGCGCCAGCAGCTTGGGACCGGGACAGGGATCAGATACGCAGTATTTT
TRBV30,-,-,TRBJ1-2,CAWSLTGAVHGYTF,TGTGCCTGGAGTTTAACAGGTGCGGTACATGGCTACACCTTC
TRBV7-2,-,TRBD1,TRBJ2-7,CASSPGTGGFEQYF,TGTGCCAGCAGCCCAGGGACAGGGGGTTTCGAGCAGTACTTC
TRBV6-5,-,-,TRBJ1-2,CASSSPRERYSGIF,TGTGCCAGCAGTTCCCCCCGGGAGAGGTACAGCGGTATCTTC
TRBV19,-,TRBD1,TRBJ1-5,CASSIDLGQVGYQPQHF,TGTGCCAGTAGTATAGATCTGGGACAGGTAGGATATCAGCCCCAGCATTTT
TRBV6-1,-,-,TRBJ2-2,CASSASSTNTGELFF,TGTGCCAGCAGTGCAAGTAGTACGAACACCGGGGAGCTGTTTTTT